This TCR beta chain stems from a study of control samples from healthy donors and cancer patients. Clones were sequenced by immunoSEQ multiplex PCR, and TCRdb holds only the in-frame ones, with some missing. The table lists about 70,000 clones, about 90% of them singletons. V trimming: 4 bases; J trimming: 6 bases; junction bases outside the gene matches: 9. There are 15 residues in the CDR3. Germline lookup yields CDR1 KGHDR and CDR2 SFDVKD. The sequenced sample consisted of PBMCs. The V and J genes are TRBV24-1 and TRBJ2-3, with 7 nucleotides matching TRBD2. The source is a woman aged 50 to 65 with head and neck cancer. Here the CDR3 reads CATSDSAVGGDTQYF. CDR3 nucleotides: TGTGCCACCAGTGACTCCGCCGTGGGGGGGGATACGCAGTATTTT.